Below are 22 T cell receptor beta chains sequenced from a single sample in a study of response to subunit inactivated influenza vaccine. TCRdb itself ran the RT-PCR reads through MiXCR, one entry per CDR3 protein. The repertoire holds hundreds of thousands of distinct CDR3 sequences, with 6.5% to 8% as singletons. Sample: PBMCs from blood, taken less than 30 months after vaccination. The receptors shown here come from a man between 45 and 75 years old who received an inactivated influenza vaccine.

In this sample, this clonotype turned up a few times. The chain recombines TRBV18 with TRBJ1-1; D ambiguous. The ends were cut back, 4 bases at V and 1 base at J, with 7 bases in the middle. The CDR3 runs 13 residues. The V gene's germline CDR1 is KGHSH and CDR2 LQKENI. The CDR3 region has the DNA TGTGCCAGCTCACGTCCGGCGAACACTGAAGCTTTCTTT. Translated, it gives CASSRPANTEAFF.

V and J are TRBV14 and TRBJ1-4; the D is unclear. V shed 1 base and J shed 6 bases, with 12 bases lying between them. CDR1 and CDR2 (germline): SGHDN, FVKESK. CDR3 length: 15 residues. The CDR3 nucleotides are TGTGCCAGCAGCCAAGGAAACAAGGGTTATGAAAAACTGTTTTTT. Protein: CASSQGNKGYEKLFF.

The sample holds a few counts of this clonotype. This rearrangement joins TRBV4-1 to TRBJ2-1; D possibly corresponds to TRBD1 (5 bases). Trimming stripped 8 bases from V and 4 bases from J, with 21 bases between. This CDR3 spans 16 amino acids. Per the germline V gene, CDR1 is MGHRA and CDR2 is YSYEKL. CDR3 in DNA: TGCGCCAGCCGAACATCGACGGCAGGGATATACAATGAGCAGTTCTTC. Amino acid sequence: CASRTSTAGIYNEQFF.

The genes are TRBV6-1 and TRBJ2-7; 10 bases align to TRBD2. The V gene's germline CDR1 is MNHNS and CDR2 SASEGT. This CDR3 has 13 residues. V lost 6 bases, J lost 2 bases, and 1 base stayed unmatched. The CDR3 reads CASRSGRAYEQYF. The CDR3 coding sequence is TGTGCCAGCAGGAGCGGGAGGGCCTACGAGCAGTACTTC.

The V gene is TRBV19, the J gene TRBJ2-2; 8 nucleotides match TRBD1. Trimming cost V 5 bases and J 7 bases; bases outside gene matches: 3. The germline gives CDR1 LNHDA, CDR2 SQIVND (reference sequence). This CDR3 is built from 13 residues. CDR3 in DNA: TGTGCCAGTAGTGGACAGGGAGGCGGGGAGCTGTTTTTT. Its protein is CASSGQGGGELFF. The variable domain in full, with the rest retrieved from reference TRBV19 and TRBJ2-2, is DGGITQSPKYLFRKEGQNVTLSCEQNLNHDAMYWYRQDPGQGLRLIYYSQIVNDFQKGDIAEGYSVSREKKESFPLTVTSAQKNPTAFYLCASSGQGGGELFFGEGSRLTVL.

This clonotype was picked up a small number of times. The chain links TRBV3-1 to TRBJ2-3; D is undetermined. This CDR3 region has 17 residues. In germline, CDR1 is LGHDT, CDR2 YNNKEL (reference sequence). The germline V and J ends were trimmed by 0 bases and 2 bases, with 15 bases remaining between them. In DNA form, the CDR3 reads TGTGCCAGCAGCCAAGAACTACGGCTTACCTCCACAGATACGCAGTATTTT. This sequence encodes CASSQELRLTSTDTQYF.

The V and J genes are TRBV4-1 and TRBJ2-3; TRBD2 might be the D (6 bases). CDR3 length: 18 residues. V was cut by 4 bases and J by 2 bases, with 22 bases left in between. Looked up from germline, CDR1 is MGHRA and CDR2 is YSYEKL. The chain's CDR3 is CASSRAKAGDSYTDTQYF. The CDR3 DNA sequence: TGCGCCAGCAGCCGCGCTAAGGCCGGGGACTCCTACACAGATACGCAGTATTTT.

This clonotype came up many times. This chain connects TRBV12-3 or TRBV12-4 to TRBJ2-2; D gene uncertain. The CDR3 loop spans 13 amino acids. Trimming stripped 5 bases from V and 4 bases from J, with 8 bases between. The CDR3 spells CASSNLATGELFF. The CDR3 DNA follows: TGTGCCAGCAGTAATCTGGCCACCGGGGAGCTGTTTTTT.

V and J are TRBV6-1 and TRBJ2-3; D ambiguous. The CDR3 spans 12 residues. V was shortened by 1 base and J by 5 bases, with 4 bases between the two germline ends. Germline CDR1 and CDR2: MNHNS and SASEGT. DNA of the CDR3: TGTGCCAGCAGTGAAGTCGGAGATACGCAGTATTTT. It encodes CASSEVGDTQYF.

This clonotype was detected only a few times. For the CDR3, the DNA is TGTGCCAGCAGTGAATGGGGAACAGGGATGGGTGAAAAACTGTTTTTT. It codes for CASSEWGTGMGEKLFF. The J gene is TRBJ1-4, the V gene TRBV25-1; possible D gene TRBD1, 6 bases. The CDR3 runs to 16 residues. CDR1 is MGHDK, CDR2 SYGVNS, per germline. Deletions cut 1 base from V and 7 bases from J, with 16 bases between.

The sample holds many counts of this clonotype. The chain uses TRBV3-1 and TRBJ2-1; D may match TRBD1 or TRBD2 (5 bases each). V was cut by 3 bases and J by 2 bases, with 20 bases left in between. The CDR3 totals 18 residues. Germline lookup yields CDR1 LGHDT and CDR2 YNNKEL (reference sequence). CDR3 DNA sequence: TGTGCCAGCAGCCAGGATGGGGGAATGGTCCTAACCTACAATGAGCAGTTCTTC. Its protein product is CASSQDGGMVLTYNEQFF.

This clonotype has at least ten counts. J is TRBJ1-5 and V is TRBV7-9; TRBD1 is a possible D gene (5 bases). There are 12 residues in the CDR3. The ends were cut back, 3 bases at V and 5 bases at J, with 5 bases in the middle. Germline V gene data show CDR1 as SEHNR and CDR2 as FQNEAQ (reference sequence). The CDR3 here is CASSLGDQPQHF. CDR3 DNA: TGTGCCAGCAGCTTGGGGGATCAGCCCCAGCATTTT.

This clonotype was picked up a small number of times. In DNA form, the CDR3 reads TGCAGTGCTAGCCCCCGGGACAGGCTCTACAATGAGCAGTTCTTC. This gives the protein CSASPRDRLYNEQFF. The chain is built from TRBV20-1 and TRBJ2-1; 8 positions match TRBD1. Germline CDR1 reads DFQATT; CDR2 reads SNEGSKA (reference sequence). The length of the CDR3 is 15 residues. Trimming at V came to 3 bases and at J to 3 bases, leaving 7 bases not matched to a gene.

The chain combines TRBV7-8 with TRBJ2-2; TRBD2 matches 9 bases. After removal of 2 bases from V and 9 bases from J, the junction contained 7 bases not matched to a gene. CDR1 is SGHVS and CDR2 is FQNEAQ in the germline V gene. The CDR3 sequence is 15 residues long. CDR3 nucleotides: TGTGCCAGCAGCTTAAGGCGACTAGCGGTCTGGGAGCTGTTTTTT. It specifies CASSLRRLAVWELFF. Full variable domain (rest looked up from reference TRBV7-8 and TRBJ2-2): GAGVSQSPRYKVAKRGQDVALRCDPISGHVSLFWYQQALGQGPEFLTYFQNEAQLDKSGLPSDRFFAERPEGSVSTLKIQRTQQEDSAVYLCASSLRRLAVWELFFGEGSRLTVL.

This clonotype was counted ten times or more. The V gene is TRBV20-1, the J gene TRBJ2-3, with D perhaps given as TRBD1 or TRBD2 (5 bases each). The CDR3 contains 16 residues. V lost 3 bases and J lost 2, with 18 bases in between. The germline V gene has CDR1 DFQATT and CDR2 SNEGSKA (reference sequence). CDR3 region: CSARVPGPGPTDTQYF. The CDR3 DNA reads as TGCAGTGCTAGGGTTCCGGGACCCGGACCCACAGATACGCAGTATTTT.

This clonotype was detected many times. The chain links TRBV29-1 to TRBJ2-1, with D possibly TRBD2 on 6 matching bases. This CDR3 region has 16 residues. Germline values: CDR1 SQVTM, CDR2 ANQGSEA. Trimming stripped 0 bases from V and 2 bases from J, with 14 bases between. In DNA form, the CDR3 reads TGCAGCGTTGAAGAGATGAGGGGAGGCACCTACAATGAGCAGTTCTTC. Translating it yields CSVEEMRGGTYNEQFF.

This clonotype was detected only a few times. The J gene is TRBJ1-1, the V gene TRBV11-2, with TRBD1 matching over 9 bases. This CDR3 contains 15 residues. J lost 0 bases, V lost 6 bases, and 5 bases had no gene match. From germline, CDR1 is SGHAT and CDR2 FQNNGV. The CDR3 loop reads CASRRDRVMNTEAFF. DNA of the CDR3: TGTGCCAGCAGGAGGGACAGGGTCATGAACACTGAAGCTTTCTTT.

This clonotype occurred a few times. CDR3 amino acids: CASSFREEPGYEQYF. In DNA, the CDR3 is TGTGCCAGTAGTTTCCGGGAGGAACCAGGCTACGAGCAGTACTTC. The chain uses TRBV19 and TRBJ2-7; TRBD2 matches at 7 bases. The germline CDR1 and CDR2 sequences are LNHDA and SQIVND (reference sequence). The CDR3 sequence is 15 residues long. V lost 5 bases to trimming and J lost 3 bases; unmatched junction nucleotides: 10.

The rearrangement joins TRBV6-1 to TRBJ1-1; D ambiguous. The V gene lost 6 bases and the J gene lost 1 base, with 9 bases spanning the gap. The length of the CDR3 is 13 residues. Germline CDR1 reads MNHNS; CDR2 reads SASEGT. CDR3 region: CASRLDPNTEAFF. The CDR3 DNA reads as TGTGCCAGCAGACTGGATCCGAACACTGAAGCTTTCTTT.

Many counts were recorded for this clonotype. The chain combines TRBV28 with TRBJ2-5, with D perhaps matching TRBD1 (5 bases). V was trimmed by 6 bases and J by 2 bases, leaving 13 bases between them. Germline V CDR1 and CDR2: MDHEN, SYDVKM. This CDR3 has 14 amino acids. CDR3 nucleotide sequence: TGTGCCAGCAGCAGCCGAAACAGGCAAGAGACCCAGTACTTC. Translating it yields CASSSRNRQETQYF. The variable domain in full, completed from reference TRBV28 and TRBJ2-5, reads DVKVTQSSRYLVKRTGEKVFLECVQDMDHENMFWYRQDPGLGLRLIYFSYDVKMKEKGDIPEGYSVSREKKERFSLILESASTNQTSMYLCASSSRNRQETQYFGPGTRLLVL.

The chain uses TRBV12-3 or TRBV12-4 and TRBJ2-5, with 10 bases matching TRBD1. J gave up 2 bases and V 6 bases, and 0 bases lay outside the gene matches. The CDR3 totals 13 residues. CDR3 coding DNA: TGTGCCAGCAGGGACAGGGGGCAAGAGACCCAGTACTTC. The encoded protein is CASRDRGQETQYF.

The chain combines TRBV4-3 with TRBJ1-1; D gene unclear. Trimming left V 4 bases short and J 1 base short, with 13 bases between. The CDR3 totals 15 residues. Germline V lookup: CDR1 LGHNA, CDR2 YSLEER. The CDR3 loop is CASSLRVQANTEAFF. CDR3 in DNA: TGCGCCAGCAGCCTGCGGGTCCAAGCGAACACTGAAGCTTTCTTT.